Below, 27 T cell receptor beta chains from the same sample are listed, as sequenced in a study of early T cells in non-severe SARS-CoV-2 infection. Via MiXCR, TCRdb re-called the 5' RACE reads, giving one row per CDR3 protein. The sample lists around 40,000 distinct CDR3 sequences, around 9.9% seen once, with 9.5% to 10% in the top ten. Sequencing was done on a sample of whole blood. These receptors were taken from an adult who was a healthcare worker with PCR-confirmed SARS-CoV-2 infection or an uninfected control (not recorded which).

This clonotype was observed at least ten times. The chain is built from TRBV2 and TRBJ1-4; D is perhaps TRBD1 (6 bases). The length of the CDR3 is 16 residues. Trimming removed 1 base at V and 6 bases at J, with 15 bases between. Germline CDR1 is SNHLY and CDR2 is FYNNEI. The CDR3 DNA reads TGTGCCAGCAGTGAAGATGGGGGGCGGCTTGATGAAAAACTGTTTTTT. The encoded protein is CASSEDGGRLDEKLFF.

This clonotype was seen a few times. The chain couples TRBV2 to TRBJ2-7, with 7 bases that match TRBD1. Germline CDR1 reads SNHLY; CDR2 reads FYNNEI. V lost 6 bases and J lost 1; bases outside the gene matches: 6. The CDR3 consists of 14 residues. The DNA for the CDR3 is TGTGCCAGCAGGTGGGACAGTGATTCCTACGAGCAGTACTTC. It codes for CASRWDSDSYEQYF.

At least ten counts were recorded for this clonotype. The V gene is TRBV20-1, the J gene TRBJ1-1; 9 bases line up with TRBD1. The germline V gene has CDR1 DFQATT and CDR2 SNEGSKA (reference sequence). This CDR3 is 14 amino acids long. The V segment lost 2 bases and the J segment 1 base; nucleotides outside the gene matches: 2. The CDR3 region has the DNA TGCAGTGCTAGACGACAGGGGGAGAACACTGAAGCTTTCTTT. It is translated as CSARRQGENTEAFF.

The J gene is TRBJ2-7, the V gene TRBV20-1; the D is unclear. CDR3 size: 13 residues. Between the trimmed V and J ends, which lost 1 base and 0 bases, there was a span of 7 bases. CDR1 and CDR2 from the germline V gene are DFQATT and SNEGSKA (reference sequence). CDR3 region: CSARGSSSYEQYF. The CDR3 nucleotides read TGCAGTGCTAGAGGCTCTAGCTCCTACGAGCAGTACTTC.

Judged by abundance, this clonotype is medium-sized. The rearrangement links TRBV20-1 to TRBJ2-7; possibly TRBD1 for D (6 bases). This CDR3 contains 15 residues. V was trimmed by 1 base and J by 6 bases, leaving 19 bases between them. Germline assignment: CDR1 DFQATT and CDR2 SNEGSKA (reference sequence). In DNA form, the CDR3 reads TGCAGTGCTAGAGGGCTCCGCACAGGGCTGGGCGAGCAGTACTTC. It specifies CSARGLRTGLGEQYF.

This clonotype is judged medium-sized. V and J are TRBV29-1 and TRBJ2-1; possible D gene TRBD1, 6 bases. The CDR3 has 14 amino acids. V was trimmed by 4 bases and J by 4 bases, leaving 14 bases between them. CDR1 is SQVTM and CDR2 is ANQGSEA in the germline V gene. The CDR3 sequence is CSVATLGQYNEQFF. For the CDR3, the DNA is TGCAGCGTTGCGACTCTTGGACAGTACAATGAGCAGTTCTTC.

This clonotype was found many times. V usage is TRBV3-1 and J usage is TRBJ1-5, with no clear D. V was shortened by 1 base and J by 5 bases, with 12 bases between the two germline ends. The CDR3 has 15 amino acids. In germline, CDR1 is LGHDT, CDR2 YNNKEL (reference sequence). CDR3 sequence reads: CASSQGPVSDQPQHF. The CDR3, as DNA: TGTGCCAGCAGCCAAGGTCCAGTCTCAGATCAGCCCCAGCATTTT.

Ten or more counts support this clonotype. This chain links TRBV5-6 with TRBJ2-2; the D gene is possibly TRBD1 (6 bases). Trimming left V 4 bases short and J 1 base short, with 17 bases between. The CDR3 is 17 residues long. Germline CDR1 SGHDT, CDR2 YYEEEE. CDR3 coding DNA: TGTGCCAGCAGCCTACGACAGGTTACCATGAACACCGGGGAGCTGTTTTTT. It translates to CASSLRQVTMNTGELFF.

The table lists this clonotype with many counts. V usage is TRBV20-1 and J usage is TRBJ2-1; D perhaps matches TRBD1 (5 bases). Germline V gives CDR1 DFQATT, CDR2 SNEGSKA (reference sequence). The CDR3 has 13 residues. Trimming left V 4 bases short and J 4 bases short, with 11 bases between. CDR3 nucleotide sequence: TGCAGTGCTACCGGGCCAGGGTACAATGAGCAGTTCTTC. Protein product: CSATGPGYNEQFF.

This clonotype occurred a few times. The V and J genes are TRBV5-5 and TRBJ1-1; D gene ambiguous. CDR3 size: 13 residues. V lost 4 bases and J lost 6, with 13 bases in between. Per germline, CDR1 SGHKS and CDR2 YYEKEE (reference sequence). The CDR3 DNA reads as TGTGCCAGCAGCCCCAATCCCCGGCCTGAAGCTTTCTTT. Encoded protein: CASSPNPRPEAFF. The whole variable domain, remainder taken from reference TRBV5-5 and TRBJ1-1, is DAGVTQSPTHLIKTRGQQVTLRCSPISGHKSVSWYQQVLGQGPQFIFQYYEKEERGRGNFPDRFSARQFPNYSSELNVNALLLGDSALYLCASSPNPRPEAFFGQGTRLTVV.

This clonotype appeared many times. This chain uses TRBV7-8 with TRBJ2-2, with 15 bases that match TRBD2. The CDR3 totals 21 residues. The junction had 18 bases not matched to a gene; V was cut back by 5 bases and J by 5 bases. In germline, CDR1 is SGHVS, CDR2 FQNEAQ. CDR3 in amino acids: CASSPRAGLAGGRRLTGELFF. The CDR3 coding sequence is TGTGCCAGCAGCCCTAGGGCCGGACTAGCGGGGGGGCGACGGCTTACCGGGGAGCTGTTTTTT.

This clonotype came up a few times. The rearrangement links TRBV7-6 to TRBJ1-2; a weak D match, TRBD1 (6 bases). The CDR3 is 15 amino acids. Germline V gene lookup returns CDR1 SGHVS and CDR2 FNYEAQ. Between the trimmed V and J ends, which lost 1 base and 4 bases, there was a span of 13 bases. CDR3 nucleotide sequence: TGTGCCAGCAGCTTAGAGCCGGGGGGCCTCTATGGCTACACCTTC. This encodes CASSLEPGGLYGYTF.

This clonotype was seen more than once but under ten times. The chain carries TRBV9 and TRBJ1-1; the D is unclear. This CDR3 has 13 residues. V dropped 0 bases and J dropped 2 bases, with 5 bases sitting between them. Germline lookup yields CDR1 SGDLS and CDR2 YYNGEE. DNA for the CDR3: TGTGCCAGCAGCGTAGCTCAAAACACTGAAGCTTTCTTT. Protein: CASSVAQNTEAFF.

This clonotype has just a few counts. J is TRBJ2-7 and V is TRBV7-9; 9 bases line up with TRBD1. Trimming removed 5 bases from V and 3 bases from J; junction bases left unmatched: 8. This CDR3 comprises 15 residues. CDR1 SEHNR and CDR2 FQNEAQ come from the germline V gene (reference sequence). CDR3 protein: CASSDTGGEYYEQYF. In DNA form, the CDR3 reads TGTGCCAGCAGCGATACAGGGGGCGAATACTACGAGCAGTACTTC.

V gene TRBV7-2 combines with J gene TRBJ1-1; D is unclear. Trimming shortened V by 3 bases and J by 5 bases, and 10 bases separated the two germline ends. The CDR3 totals 13 residues. Germline loops: CDR1 SGHTA, CDR2 FQGNSA. The DNA of the CDR3 is TGTGCCAGCAGCTTGATAAGTAGGACTGAAGCTTTCTTT. Its translation is CASSLISRTEAFF.

There are many counts of this clonotype. This chain links TRBV11-2 with TRBJ1-2, with D perhaps matching TRBD1 (5 bases). Germline V gene sequence: CDR1 SGHAT, CDR2 FQNNGV. The CDR3 consists of 14 residues. V was shortened by 0 bases and J by 8 bases, with 13 bases between the two germline ends. The CDR3: CASSLDRQGGGYTF. The CDR3 nucleotides read TGTGCCAGCAGCTTAGATCGGCAGGGCGGAGGCTACACCTTC.

This clonotype has a count of ten or more. The rearrangement joins TRBV9 to TRBJ2-1, with 9 bases identical to TRBD1. Trimming at V came to 0 bases and at J to 7 bases, leaving 8 bases not matched to a gene. Looked up from germline, CDR1 is SGDLS and CDR2 is YYNGEE. The CDR3 spans 16 residues. The CDR3 DNA reads as TGTGCCAGCAGCGTAGCTTACAGGGGGCTTACTAATGAGCAGTTCTTC. Its translation is CASSVAYRGLTNEQFF.

The chain combines TRBV2 with TRBJ1-1; D is undetermined. V shed 4 bases and J shed 2 bases, with 8 bases lying between them. Germline CDR1 and CDR2: SNHLY and FYNNEI. The CDR3 totals 13 residues. CDR3 region: CASSVESNTEAFF. Written as DNA, the CDR3 is TGTGCCAGCAGTGTGGAGAGCAACACTGAAGCTTTCTTT.

The sample holds many counts of this clonotype. The V gene is TRBV20-1, the J gene TRBJ2-7; TRBD1 matches at 8 bases. The CDR3 consists of 15 residues. With 5 bases clipped from V and 3 bases from J, the junction kept 12 bases outside the gene matches. Germline loops: CDR1 DFQATT, CDR2 SNEGSKA (reference sequence). CDR3 amino acids: CSASDAGGSDYEQYF. CDR3 bases: TGCAGTGCTTCGGATGCAGGGGGCTCCGACTACGAGCAGTACTTC.

The chain employs TRBV5-6 and TRBJ2-7; possibly TRBD1 for D (5 bases). This CDR3 comprises 12 residues. V was shortened by 1 base and J by 7 bases, with 9 bases between the two germline ends. Germline values: CDR1 SGHDT, CDR2 YYEEEE. Written as DNA, the CDR3 is TGTGCCAGCAGCTTGAGGCAGGGAGAGCAGTACTTC. Its protein is CASSLRQGEQYF.

This clonotype was seen only a few times. This chain uses TRBV6-5 with TRBJ1-5; D might be TRBD1 (5 bases). Germline V lookup: CDR1 MNHEY, CDR2 SVGAGI. V was clipped by 5 bases and J by 4 bases, with 18 bases between them. This CDR3 has 16 residues. CDR3 protein: CASSKSGRGRNQPQHF. CDR3 bases: TGTGCCAGCAGTAAAAGCGGAAGGGGACGAAATCAGCCCCAGCATTTT.

The chain combines TRBV7-2 with TRBJ1-2, with 7 bases identical to TRBD1. This CDR3 comprises 13 residues. The V gene end was trimmed by 7 bases and the J gene end by 5 bases; junction bases not matched to a gene: 7. The germline gives CDR1 SGHTA, CDR2 FQGNSA. The CDR3 DNA follows: TGTGCCAGCACCCCGGGACAGAGATATGGCTACACCTTC. Its translation: CASTPGQRYGYTF. Using reference TRBV7-2 and TRBJ1-2 for the parts outside the CDR3, the full variable domain is GAGVSQSPSNKVTEKGKDVELRCDPISGHTALYWYRQSLGQGLEFLIYFQGNSAPDKSGLPSDRFSAERTGGSVSTLTIQRTQQEDSAVYLCASTPGQRYGYTFGSGTRLTVV.

V is TRBV30 and J is TRBJ1-2, with TRBD1 matching over 8 bases. The CDR3 has 15 amino acids. From germline, CDR1 is GTSNPN and CDR2 SVGIG (reference sequence). The J segment lost 7 bases and the V segment lost 0 bases, leaving 10 bases of the junction unmatched. The CDR3 bases are TGTGCCTGGAGTGTACCCGACAGGGGAATCCTTGGCTACACCTTC. Protein product: CAWSVPDRGILGYTF.

This clonotype has a handful of counts. This rearrangement joins TRBV11-1 to TRBJ1-6, with unresolved D. The CDR3 is 12 residues long. Germline V gene lookup returns CDR1 SGHAT and CDR2 FQDESV (reference sequence). V was clipped by 8 bases and J by 4 bases, with 6 bases between them. The CDR3: CASAGYNSPLHF. In nucleotides, the CDR3 is TGTGCCAGCGCGGGGTATAATTCACCCCTCCACTTT.

The chain combines TRBV14 with TRBJ2-3; 8 bases are a match to TRBD1. Unmatched junction bases numbered 6, after V lost 3 bases and J lost 1 base. This CDR3 is 16 amino acids long. The V gene's germline CDR1 is SGHDN and CDR2 FVKESK. CDR3 region: CASSQRDRGGTDTQYF. In nucleotides, the CDR3 is TGTGCCAGCAGCCAGAGAGACAGGGGCGGCACAGATACGCAGTATTTT.

This clonotype was found many times. This chain uses TRBV18 with TRBJ1-5, with 8 bases that match TRBD1. V lost 6 bases to trimming and J lost 7 bases; unmatched junction nucleotides: 8. Germline CDR1 and CDR2: KGHSH and LQKENI. The CDR3 totals 14 residues. In DNA, the CDR3 is TGTGCCAGCTCTCCTGGACAGGGCGCGCAGCCCCAGCATTTT. Its protein is CASSPGQGAQPQHF.

This clonotype was observed once. This sequence joins TRBV27 and TRBJ2-5; 7 bases line up with TRBD1. The CDR3 loop spans 14 amino acids. Unmatched junction bases numbered 5, after V lost 6 bases and J lost 1 base. The V gene's germline CDR1 is MNHEY and CDR2 SMNVEV (reference sequence). CDR3 amino acids: CASSMYRGQETQYF. CDR3 nucleotides: TGTGCCAGCAGCATGTACAGGGGCCAAGAGACCCAGTACTTC.